The clone carrying this T cell receptor (beta chain) was counted a single time. The germline V and J ends were trimmed by 11 bases and 7 bases, with 18 bases remaining between them. Germline values: CDR1 MNHEY, CDR2 SVGAGI. The CDR3 has 14 residues. These data belong to a study of technical replicates of blood from a few donors. Some clones are missing from TCRdb's copy, which holds only in-frame ones; the method was immunoSEQ multiplex PCR. The sample has 55,000 to 75,000 clones; around 93% are singletons. The TCR sequence derives from a human donor in good health. Some clones in this sample may be carry-over from other donors' samples. The chain couples TRBV6-5 to TRBJ1-6, with D perhaps matching TRBD1 (6 bases). Sequencing used PBMCs. The CDR3 sequence: CAAGGSPFNSPLHF. In DNA form, the CDR3 reads TGTGCCGCGGGGGGCAGCCCCTTCAATTCACCCCTCCACTTT.